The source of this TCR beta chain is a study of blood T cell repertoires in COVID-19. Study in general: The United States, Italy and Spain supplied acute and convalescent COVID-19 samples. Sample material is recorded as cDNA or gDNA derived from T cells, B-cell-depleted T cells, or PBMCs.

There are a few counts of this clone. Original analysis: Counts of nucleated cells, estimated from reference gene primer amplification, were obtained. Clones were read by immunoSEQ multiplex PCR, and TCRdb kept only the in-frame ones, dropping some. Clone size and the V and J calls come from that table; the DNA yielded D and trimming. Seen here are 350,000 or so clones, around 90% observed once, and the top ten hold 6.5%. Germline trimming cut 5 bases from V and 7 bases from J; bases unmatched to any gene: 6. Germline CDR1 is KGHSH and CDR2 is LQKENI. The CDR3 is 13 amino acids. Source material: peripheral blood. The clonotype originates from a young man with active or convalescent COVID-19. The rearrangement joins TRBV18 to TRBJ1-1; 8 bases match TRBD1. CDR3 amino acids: CASSMDRDLEAFF. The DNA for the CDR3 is TGTGCCAGCTCAATGGACAGGGACCTTGAAGCTTTCTTT.